A selection of T cell receptor beta chains follows, all from one sample in a study of blood T cell repertoires in COVID-19. Sequencing was performed with immunoSEQ multiplex PCR; in TCRdb, only in-frame clones are kept and a portion is missing. The sample has roughly 49,000 clones; about 70% are singletons. The sequenced sample was peripheral blood. All receptors derive from a woman between 70 and 85 years old with acute or convalescent COVID-19. The CDR3 runs from the conserved cysteine through the conserved F or W. A D gene is named only where the DNA matches it firmly. Clone size is stated in some rows and not others, as once, few, many or a class when expanded.

abundance	j_gene	d_gene	v_gene	CDR3nt	CDR3aa
.	TRBJ2-6	.	TRBV15	TGTGCCACCAGCAGAGTTGGTCCGCACGACAGCTCTGGGGCCAACGTCCTGACTTTC	CATSRVGPHDSSGANVLTF
.	TRBJ2-7	.	TRBV9	TGTGCCAGCAGCGCCCAGGGGACGGTCTCCTACGAGCAGTACTTC	CASSAQGTVSYEQYF
.	TRBJ1-2	.	TRBV7-9	TGTGCCAGCAGCTCTATCCGGGACATACTTAACTATGGCTACACCTTC	CASSSIRDILNYGYTF
.	TRBJ1-2	TRBD1	TRBV10-2	TGCGCCACCTCTTCCGGGACAGGGGTTTATGGCTACACCTTC	CATSSGTGVYGYTF
.	TRBJ2-5	.	TRBV3-1/TRBV3-2	TGTGCCAGCAGCCAAGGGACAGTAAAAGAGACCCAGTACTTC	CASSQGTVKETQYF
.	TRBJ1-2	TRBD1	TRBV18	TGTGCCAGCTCCCAAAACAGGGGAACGAATGGCTACACCTTC	CASSQNRGTNGYTF
.	TRBJ1-3	.	TRBV6-5	TGTGCCAGCAGTTACGCGGGGGACTCTGGAAACACCATATATTTT	CASSYAGDSGNTIYF
.	TRBJ1-3	.	TRBV28	TGTGCCAGCAGTTTGTTACAGGGAAACACCATATATTTT	CASSLLQGNTIYF
.	TRBJ1-6	.	TRBV6-1	TGTGCCAGCAGTGAAGCGCCCGGGGGATCGGATTCACCCCTCCACTTT	CASSEAPGGSDSPLHF
.	TRBJ1-2	TRBD1	TRBV10-3	TGTGCCATCAGTGGACAGGGTACCTACTATGGCTACACCTTC	CAISGQGTYYGYTF
many	TRBJ2-3	TRBD2	TRBV7-3	TGTGCCAGCAGCTTATTTAGCGGGAGGTCTACAGATACGCAGTATTTT	CASSLFSGRSTDTQYF